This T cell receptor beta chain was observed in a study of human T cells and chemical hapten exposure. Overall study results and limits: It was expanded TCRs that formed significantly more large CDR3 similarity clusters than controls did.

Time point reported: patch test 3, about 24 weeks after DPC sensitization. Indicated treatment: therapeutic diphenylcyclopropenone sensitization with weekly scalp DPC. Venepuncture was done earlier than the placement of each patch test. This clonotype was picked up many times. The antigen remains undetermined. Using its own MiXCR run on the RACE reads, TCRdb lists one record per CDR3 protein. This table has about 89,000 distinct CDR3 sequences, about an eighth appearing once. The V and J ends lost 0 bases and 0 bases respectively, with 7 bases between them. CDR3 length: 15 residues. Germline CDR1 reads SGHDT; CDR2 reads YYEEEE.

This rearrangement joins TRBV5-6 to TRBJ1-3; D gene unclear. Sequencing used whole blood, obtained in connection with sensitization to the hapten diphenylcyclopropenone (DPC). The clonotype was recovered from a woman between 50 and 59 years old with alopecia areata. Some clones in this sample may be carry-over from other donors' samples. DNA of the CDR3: TGTGCCAGCAGCTTGGACTGGAGCTCTGGAAACACCATATATTTT. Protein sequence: CASSLDWSSGNTIYF.